Described below is a single T cell receptor (beta chain) sequence and its context. The antigen remains unidentified. This record belongs to a study of cytomegalovirus exposure and HLA in healthy donors. Libraries were prepared by immunoSEQ multiplex PCR; TCRdb keeps only in-frame clonotypes and omits some of them. The data show 60,000 to 80,000 clones, approximately 94% seen once. The CDR3 covers 14 residues. The germline gives CDR1 SGHAT, CDR2 FQNNGV. After removal of 1 base from V and 10 bases from J, the junction contained 7 bases not matched to a gene. Study-wide points: According to the study, some 160 TCR beta chains were cytomegalovirus-associated. The classifier reportedly diagnosed cytomegalovirus status with high specificity and sensitivity. The tendency of first-cohort TCR clusters to co-occur in the roughly 110 validation repertoires was the finding of a later analysis. Some public TCRs appeared in many individuals, while most sequences were rare.

The rearrangement uses TRBV11-2 and TRBJ1-1, with TRBD1 matching 9 bases. This receptor was obtained from a woman younger than 30 in good health and CMV-seropositive. Material: PBMCs. The CDR3 reads CASSLATGTGPAFF. The CDR3 DNA is TGTGCCAGCAGCTTAGCTACCGGGACAGGGCCAGCTTTCTTT. The variable domain in full, completed from reference TRBV11-2 and TRBJ1-1, reads EAGVAQSPRYKIIEKRQSVAFWCNPISGHATLYWYQQILGQGPKLLIQFQNNGVVDDSQLPKDRFSAERLKGVDSTLKIQPAKLEDSAVYLCASSLATGTGPAFFGQGTRLTVV.